The clone carrying this T cell receptor (beta chain) was seen only a few times. Germline-derived CDR1 and CDR2 are SQVTM and ANQGSEA. The V gene lost 7 bases and the J gene lost 5 bases, with 17 bases spanning the gap. The CDR3 runs 13 residues. Preparation of the TCRbeta library was carried out with unique molecular identifiers. TCRdb re-called the PCR reads through MiXCR, storing one row per CDR3 protein. The sample lists over 550,000 distinct CDR3 sequences; roughly 10% were seen once. This specimen belongs to a study of T-cell reconstitution after alpha-beta-depleted transplantation in children. The rearrangement links TRBV29-1 to TRBJ2-5, with D possibly being TRBD1 or TRBD2 (5 bases each). Sequencing was performed on PBMCs from the stem cell graft donor, taken from the stem cell graft. The TCR was taken from a human donor who donated a stem cell graft to a child with acute myeloid leukemia. DNA of the CDR3: TGCAGCGCCGGGACGATGCCCCAGGAGACCCAGTACTTC. Encoded protein: CSAGTMPQETQYF.